The entry below describes one TCR beta chain. Its antigen remains unidentified. The junction shows a germline mismatch at one end, possibly a read error. The table came from immunoSEQ multiplex PCR; TCRdb's copy has only in-frame clones and leaves some out. Of some 8,500 clones in the sample, around 81% are singletons; the top ten hold 12%. Each and every patient relapsed after autologous stem cell transplantation, and patients got differing brentuximab vedotin exposure. Negative selection with magnetic separation was used to purify CD4+ T cells from thawed PBMCs. Germline CDR1 and CDR2: SGHTA and FQGNSA. This CDR3 has 14 amino acids. These data originate in a study of PD-1 blockade in classical Hodgkin lymphoma. The study's findings and limits: Differences between repertoires have undefined causes, possibly disease activity or prior therapy.

The chain carries TRBV7-2 and TRBJ2-5; 10 nucleotides match TRBD2. The sequencing here drew on CD4+ T cells from blood, taken at baseline. This TCR was sampled from a human donor with classical Hodgkin lymphoma. The CDR3: CASSLAGAQETQYF. CDR3 bases: TGTGCCAGCAGCCTAGCGGGAGCCCAAGAGACCCAGTACTTC.